What follows are 8 T cell receptor beta chains derived from one specimen sequenced in a study of identical twins. TCRdb ran MiXCR on the 5' RACE reads and lists one entry per CDR3 protein. The sample has about 920,000 distinct CDR3 sequences; about 12% are singletons. These data also formed part of another study, on yellow fever vaccine responses in identical twins.

Material: PBMCs. All receptors come from a woman aged 18-29 years in good health.

This clonotype was found many times. The V gene is TRBV12-3 or TRBV12-4, the J gene TRBJ2-3; D unclear. Trimming stripped 3 bases from V and 2 bases from J, with 21 bases between. CDR3 length: 18 amino acids. CDR3 DNA: TGTGCCAGCAGTTTCGGACCCACCGGACCGATGGACACAGATACGCAGTATTTT. Translating gives CASSFGPTGPMDTDTQYF.

J is TRBJ2-1 and V is TRBV12-3 or TRBV12-4; possibly TRBD2 for D (6 bases). This CDR3 comprises 14 residues. Trimming pared 3 bases from V and 5 bases from J, leaving 11 bases between. CDR3 DNA sequence: TGTGCCAGCAGTTTGTGGGGGGAGAACAATGAGCAGTTCTTC. Its protein is CASSLWGENNEQFF.

The rearrangement uses TRBV4-2 and TRBJ2-2, with TRBD2 matching over 10 bases. Trimming removed 1 base from V and 5 bases from J; junction bases left unmatched: 1. CDR3 length equals 15 residues. Germline CDR1 LGHNA, CDR2 YNFKEQ. The CDR3, as DNA: TGTGCCAGCAGCCAAGTAGCGGGGGGTACCGGGGAGCTGTTTTTT. Protein: CASSQVAGGTGELFF.

This sequence joins TRBV28 and TRBJ2-6; no clear D. The CDR3 consists of 16 residues. Germline CDR1 and CDR2: MDHEN and SYDVKM. The V and J ends lost 2 bases and 0 bases respectively, with 8 bases between them. The CDR3 protein is CASSLGVSSGANVLTF. CDR3 DNA: TGTGCCAGCAGTTTAGGGGTGAGCTCTGGGGCCAACGTCCTGACTTTC.

CDR3: CASSAGLERHGQETQYF. The CDR3 coding sequence is TGCGCCAGCAGCGCGGGACTAGAGAGGCACGGGCAAGAGACCCAGTACTTC. The J gene is TRBJ2-5, the V gene TRBV5-1; TRBD2 matches 8 bases. The length of the CDR3 is 17 residues. CDR1 and CDR2 (germline): SGHRS, YFSETQ. V lost 4 bases and J lost 2; bases outside the gene matches: 13.

This clonotype was recorded at least ten times. The J gene is TRBJ2-4, the V gene TRBV4-2; no clear D gene. V lost 0 bases, J lost 0 bases, and 12 bases lay in between. Germline values: CDR1 LGHNA, CDR2 YNFKEQ. The CDR3 has 17 amino acids. The CDR3 DNA is TGTGCCAGCAGCCAAGATTGGAGTAAACTAGCCAAAAACATTCAGTACTTC. Translation: CASSQDWSKLAKNIQYF.

The gene calls are TRBV3-1 and TRBJ2-5, with D tentatively TRBD1 (6 bases). V was trimmed by 0 bases and J by 7 bases, leaving 21 bases between them. CDR1 is LGHDT and CDR2 is YNNKEL in the germline V gene (reference sequence). The CDR3 loop spans 17 amino acids. The CDR3 DNA follows: TGTGCCAGCAGCCAAGATAAGGGGACACCCAAAACGGGGACCCAGTACTTC. It specifies CASSQDKGTPKTGTQYF.

This chain connects TRBV29-1 to TRBJ2-1, with no clear D. The V gene's germline CDR1 is SQVTM and CDR2 ANQGSEA. CDR3 size: 16 residues. V was pared by 2 bases and J by 1 base, with 15 bases between. CDR3 protein: CSVELPLVKSYNEQFF. CDR3 bases: TGCAGCGTTGAACTCCCCCTCGTTAAATCCTACAATGAGCAGTTCTTC.